This is a list of T cell receptor beta chains from one sample in a study of blood T cell repertoires in COVID-19. The method was immunoSEQ multiplex PCR; TCRdb's version includes in-frame clones alone and lacks a portion of them. This sample has 200,000 or so clones, with roughly 89% found just once. The material sequenced was peripheral blood. The receptors stem from a man aged 55 to 70 who had recovered from COVID-19. Each CDR3 is given without its conserved first and last residue. Each record gives: V gene, J gene, CDR3 protein.

>TRBV27|TRBJ1-5
ASSPDRGLQPQH
>TRBV7-3|TRBJ2-5
ASSLIAGFGTQY
>TRBV9|TRBJ2-5
ASSLGLAGETQY
>TRBV7-2|TRBJ2-7
ASSGGTWSYEQY
>TRBV5-8|TRBJ1-1
ATLNLAAGHKGWTEAF
>TRBV7-3|TRBJ1-5
ASSTDRNQPQH
>TRBV7-9|TRBJ1-2
ALNRQGPTSGGYT
>TRBV6-5|TRBJ1-3
ASSYTGTGNTIY
>TRBV11-2|TRBJ1-2
ASSLVGSIYGYT
>TRBV7-6|TRBJ2-5
ASRSLLTGGRETQY
>TRBV11-3|TRBJ2-3
ASRDIYTDTQY
>TRBV11-2|TRBJ1-6
ASSTDRDSPLH
>TRBV18|TRBJ1-1
ASSSLQSATNTEAF
>TRBV19|TRBJ1-1
ASSRRGEGTEAF
>TRBV5-1|TRBJ2-7
ASSSGAPTGEQY
>TRBV15|TRBJ2-1
ATSRDTGGSLDEQF
>TRBV6-6|TRBJ2-7
ASNPSPPYEQY
>TRBV28|TRBJ2-5
ASILGGAPRETQY
>TRBV3-1/TRBV3-2|TRBJ2-5
ASSQEGGRTLGETQY
>TRBV2|TRBJ1-2
ASSGQGYGYT
>TRBV10-3|TRBJ1-5
AISSGQAPNSNQPQH
>TRBV2|TRBJ2-3
ASSSKRGGPDTQY
>TRBV11-2|TRBJ2-1
ASSSGLAGVNEQF
>TRBV12-3/TRBV12-4|TRBJ1-3
ASSARENTIY
>TRBV6-5|TRBJ2-7
ASSSPRLGSYEQY
>TRBV27|TRBJ1-1
ASSSRQGRPNTEAF
>TRBV7-8|TRBJ2-3
ASTPSGRATSTDTQY
>TRBV5-1|TRBJ2-7
ASSLALERSYEQY
>TRBV3-1/TRBV3-2|TRBJ2-7
ASSQGASGTYEQY
>TRBV11-3|TRBJ2-3
ASSLGLDHSTDTQY
>TRBV5-6|TRBJ2-7
ASSLNRVGEQY
>TRBV30|TRBJ2-5
AWSVRLAVQETQY
>TRBV6-5|TRBJ2-1
AIRTSGGYEQF
>TRBV28|TRBJ2-3
ASLAGGGTDTQY
>TRBV18|TRBJ2-5
ASSPGLTQETQY
>TRBV21-1|TRBJ2-7
ASSSRLAEQY
>TRBV28|TRBJ2-1
ASVAGRSYNEQF
>TRBV19|TRBJ1-2
ASSRSLNYGYT
>TRBV28|TRBJ2-2
ASSLRTGNTGELF
>TRBV14|TRBJ2-1
ASSQFRSSGRVLF
>TRBV2|TRBJ2-5
ASSGTGTGKITQY
>TRBV12-1|TRBJ2-3
ASSVPELAGVVKVNRTDTQY
>TRBV2|TRBJ2-3
ASSETGASTDTQY
>TRBV4-1|TRBJ2-2
ASSQDGGSGRAPGELF
>TRBV28|TRBJ1-4
ATEDSTNEKLF
>TRBV7-2|TRBJ2-1
ASSSDRGDEQF
>TRBV7-9|TRBJ2-3
ASSLSGGTDTQY
>TRBV10-2|TRBJ2-3
ASSRSGGRDTQY
>TRBV5-1|TRBJ2-5
ASSLEAGRQTQY
>TRBV12-3/TRBV12-4|TRBJ2-3
ASSLNRGDTQY
>TRBV7-9|TRBJ2-3
ASSGEGMTDTQY
>TRBV7-3|TRBJ2-2
ASKEGANTGELF
>TRBV7-3|TRBJ2-6
ASSSGQISGANVLT
>TRBV27|TRBJ2-7
ASPDRSSYEQY
>TRBV2|TRBJ2-3
ASSDRELAGGPDTQY
>TRBV19|TRBJ2-5
ATTGTVEAETQY
>TRBV12-1|TRBJ2-7
ASSSYRGTDCEQY
>TRBV6-5|TRBJ1-2
ASNKRGDYGYT
>TRBV3-1/TRBV3-2|TRBJ1-5
ASSQDRSRGQPQH